Shown below are 27 T cell receptor beta chains from a single sample sequenced in a study of PD-L1 blockade in urothelial cancer. Time point given: peripheral blood 6 weeks after treatment start. The table came from immunoSEQ multiplex PCR; TCRdb's copy has only in-frame clones and leaves some out. The data show about 130,000 clones, with approximately 85% seen just once and 2.4% held by the top ten. Sequencing used PBMCs, obtained around atezolizumab (anti-PD-L1) treatment. The receptors stem from a man in his fifties with urothelial cancer.

The chain has TRBV6-5 and TRBJ1-2; 7 bases align to TRBD1. Germline loops: CDR1 MNHEY, CDR2 SVGAGI. The CDR3 is 13 amino acids. The V gene end was trimmed by 6 bases and the J gene end by 4 bases; junction bases not matched to a gene: 5. The CDR3 here is CASRTGTVYGYTF. CDR3 in DNA: TGTGCCAGCAGGACCGGGACAGTCTATGGCTACACCTTC.

The chain couples TRBV6-5 to TRBJ2-4; D not resolved. The CDR3 is 14 amino acids. V was shortened by 4 bases and J by 4 bases, with 11 bases between the two germline ends. Per germline, CDR1 MNHEY and CDR2 SVGAGI. The CDR3, as DNA: TGTGCCAGCAGTTCTGGGCTACTTAAAAACATTCAGTACTTC. This gives the protein CASSSGLLKNIQYF.

The gene calls are TRBV27 and TRBJ1-1, with 8 bases matching TRBD1. This CDR3 spans 13 amino acids. The V segment lost 3 bases and the J segment 7 bases; nucleotides outside the gene matches: 4. CDR1 and CDR2 (germline): MNHEY, SMNVEV (reference sequence). CDR3 region: CASSFKQGGEAFF. The CDR3 nucleotides read TGTGCCAGCAGTTTCAAACAGGGGGGTGAAGCTTTCTTT.

The gene calls are TRBV5-1 and TRBJ1-6, with D tentatively TRBD1 (5 bases). V gave up 4 bases and J gave up 7 bases, with 12 bases separating them. The CDR3 totals 14 residues. From germline, CDR1 is SGHRS and CDR2 YFSETQ. The DNA of the CDR3 is TGCGCCAGCAGCGTAGACAGACAGAATTCACCCCTCCACTTT. Encoded protein: CASSVDRQNSPLHF. The full variable domain, with the rest looked up from reference TRBV5-1 and TRBJ1-6, is KAGVTQTPRYLIKTRGQQVTLSCSPISGHRSVSWYQQTPGQGLQFLFEYFSETQRNKGNFPGRFSGRQFSNSRSEMNVSTLELGDSALYLCASSVDRQNSPLHFGNGTRLTVT.

This chain uses TRBV9 with TRBJ2-1, with D unclear. This CDR3 spans 14 amino acids. The ends were cut back, 0 bases at V and 9 bases at J, with 13 bases in the middle. From germline, CDR1 is SGDLS and CDR2 YYNGEE. The CDR3 sequence is CASSVVVGSGEQFF. The CDR3 DNA follows: TGTGCCAGCAGCGTAGTGGTGGGTTCGGGTGAGCAGTTCTTC. The full variable domain, with the rest looked up from reference TRBV9 and TRBJ2-1, is DSGVTQTPKHLITATGQRVTLRCSPRSGDLSVYWYQQSLDQGLQFLIQYYNGEERAKGNILERFSAQQFPDLHSELNLSSLELGDSALYFCASSVVVGSGEQFFGPGTRLTVL.

This chain connects TRBV6-1 to TRBJ2-7; a possible D gene is TRBD1 (5 bases). This CDR3 has 14 amino acids. V lost 6 bases and J 2 bases, leaving 14 bases between the germline ends. In germline, CDR1 is MNHNS, CDR2 SASEGT. The CDR3 sequence is CASSPNRLPYEQYF. CDR3 bases: TGTGCCAGCAGCCCAAACAGGCTCCCCTACGAGCAGTACTTC.

The chain is built from TRBV30 and TRBJ2-3; 7 bases are a match to TRBD1. Looked up from germline, CDR1 is GTSNPN and CDR2 is SVGIG (reference sequence). The CDR3 extends over 13 amino acids. Germline trimming cut 5 bases from V and 2 bases from J; bases unmatched to any gene: 4. This chain's CDR3 is CAWDRDNTDTQYF. The CDR3 region has the DNA TGTGCCTGGGACAGGGATAACACAGATACGCAGTATTTT.

A single count supports this clone. V and J are TRBV5-4 and TRBJ1-2; the match to TRBD1 covers 12 bases. Germline CDR1 SGHNT, CDR2 YYREEE (reference sequence). The CDR3 has 16 residues. The J segment lost 4 bases and the V segment lost 4 bases, leaving 8 bases of the junction unmatched. The CDR3 here is CASSPPGQGAVYGYTF. The CDR3 coding sequence is TGTGCCAGCAGCCCACCGGGACAGGGGGCAGTCTATGGCTACACCTTC. The complete variable domain, with remaining parts taken from reference TRBV5-4 and TRBJ1-2, reads ETGVTQSPTHLIKTRGQQVTLRCSSQSGHNTVSWYQQALGQGPQFIFQYYREEENGRGNFPPRFSGLQFPNYSSELNVNALELDDSALYLCASSPPGQGAVYGYTFGSGTRLTVV.

The table lists this clone with a count of one. CDR3 residues: CASSPVQGLDYGYTF. CDR3 bases: TGTGCCAGCAGCCCGGTACAGGGGTTAGACTATGGCTACACCTTC. The chain employs TRBV6-6 and TRBJ1-2, with 7 bases that match TRBD1. Germline CDR1 reads MNHNY; CDR2 reads SVGAGI (reference sequence). The CDR3 length is 15 residues. J lost 3 bases, V lost 6 bases, and 10 bases had no gene match.

V is TRBV18 and J is TRBJ2-3; D is perhaps TRBD1 (5 bases). V shed 3 bases and J shed 6 bases, with 16 bases lying between them. The CDR3 has 15 amino acids. CDR1 KGHSH and CDR2 LQKENI come from the germline V gene. The chain's CDR3 is CASSPLDSVLDTQYF. DNA for the CDR3: TGTGCCAGCTCACCCCTCGACAGCGTGCTTGATACGCAGTATTTT. Full variable domain (rest looked up from reference TRBV18 and TRBJ2-3): NAGVMQNPRHLVRRRGQEARLRCSPMKGHSHVYWYRQLPEEGLKFMVYLQKENIIDESGMPKERFSAEFPKEGPSILRIQQVVRGDSAAYFCASSPLDSVLDTQYFGPGTRLTVL.

V is TRBV5-4 and J is TRBJ2-1, with TRBD1 matching 9 bases. Losses at the gene ends were 5 bases for V and 5 bases for J; bases not matched to a gene: 8. The CDR3 totals 15 residues. Germline V CDR1 and CDR2: SGHNT, YYREEE (reference sequence). DNA for the CDR3: TGTGCCAGCAGTTCCGGGACAGGGTCGGACAATGAGCAGTTCTTC. Translation gives CASSSGTGSDNEQFF.

V usage is TRBV6-6 and J usage is TRBJ1-4; TRBD1 matches at 7 bases. The CDR3 has 14 residues. The germline V gene encodes CDR1 MNHNY and CDR2 SVGAGI (reference sequence). The V and J ends lost 2 bases and 13 bases, in that order; junction bases with no gene match: 10. CDR3 DNA: TGTGCCAGCAGTTACCTTTCGACGCCAGGGGGACTGTTTTTT. It yields the protein CASSYLSTPGGLFF.

The chain is built from TRBV10-3 and TRBJ2-4; possible D gene TRBD2, 5 bases. CDR3 length: 12 amino acids. Germline V lookup: CDR1 ENHRY, CDR2 SYGVKD. Trimming pared 4 bases from V and 6 bases from J, leaving 7 bases between. CDR3 DNA sequence: TGTGCCATCAGTGCCAGCGGAAACATTCAGTACTTC. Translating it yields CAISASGNIQYF.

The chain combines TRBV19 with TRBJ1-2; 10 bases line up with TRBD1. CDR1 is LNHDA, CDR2 SQIVND, per germline (reference sequence). This CDR3 has 15 amino acids. The J segment lost 0 bases and the V segment lost 3 bases, leaving 1 base of the junction unmatched. In DNA, the CDR3 is TGTGCCAGTAGTATCGGGACAGGGGCTAACTATGGCTACACCTTC. This gives the protein CASSIGTGANYGYTF.

The chain has TRBV6-1 and TRBJ1-1, with TRBD1 matching 7 bases. J was trimmed by 4 bases and V by 6 bases; bases with no gene match: 8. Germline values: CDR1 MNHNS, CDR2 SASEGT. The CDR3 is made up of 14 amino acids. CDR3 DNA sequence: TGTGCCAGCAGCTCACAGGGGAGTGGCACTGAAGCTTTCTTT. It translates to CASSSQGSGTEAFF.

The chain couples TRBV6-1 to TRBJ1-5; weak D call: TRBD1 (6 bases). With 1 base removed from V and 5 bases from J, the gap between germline ends came to 12 bases. The CDR3 sequence is 15 residues long. Per the germline V gene, CDR1 is MNHNS and CDR2 is SASEGT. The CDR3 nucleotides read TGTGCCAGCAGTGAAGGGGGGCGCCGCGATCAGCCCCAGCATTTT. Its translation is CASSEGGRRDQPQHF.

The gene calls are TRBV7-2 and TRBJ1-5; perhaps TRBD1 as D (5 bases). In germline, CDR1 is SGHTA, CDR2 FQGNSA. Trimming took 4 bases from V and 4 from J, leaving 11 bases between them. CDR3 length: 14 residues. CDR3 sequence reads: CASSSTGPNQPQHF. CDR3 DNA sequence: TGTGCCAGCAGCTCTACAGGACCAAATCAGCCCCAGCATTTT. Using reference TRBV7-2 and TRBJ1-5 for the parts outside the CDR3, the full variable domain is GAGVSQSPSNKVTEKGKDVELRCDPISGHTALYWYRQSLGQGLEFLIYFQGNSAPDKSGLPSDRFSAERTGGSVSTLTIQRTQQEDSAVYLCASSSTGPNQPQHFGDGTRLSIL.

The chain combines TRBV5-5 with TRBJ1-4; unclear D gene. The length of the CDR3 is 15 residues. Germline values: CDR1 SGHKS, CDR2 YYEKEE (reference sequence). V was clipped by 2 bases and J by 8 bases, with 16 bases between them. CDR3 residues: CASSLGPTSLEKLFF. The DNA of the CDR3 is TGTGCCAGCAGCTTAGGTCCGACTAGCCTAGAAAAACTGTTTTTT.

This chain links TRBV4-2 with TRBJ2-2; 11 nucleotides match TRBD2. The CDR3 sequence is 16 residues long. Per germline, CDR1 LGHNA and CDR2 YNFKEQ. V trimming: 1 base; J trimming: 3 bases; junction bases outside the gene matches: 1. Here the CDR3 DNA reads TGTGCCAGCAGCCAAGCACTAGCGGGAGACACCGGGGAGCTGTTTTTT. This sequence encodes CASSQALAGDTGELFF.

The chain joins TRBV5-1 to TRBJ1-4, with D tentatively TRBD1 (5 bases). The length of the CDR3 is 14 residues. Germline V gene sequence: CDR1 SGHRS, CDR2 YFSETQ. With 7 bases removed from V and 2 bases from J, the gap between germline ends came to 12 bases. The CDR3 reads CASRGGATNEKLFF. CDR3 sequence (DNA): TGCGCCAGCCGTGGCGGGGCTACTAATGAAAAACTGTTTTTT.

V gene TRBV7-3 combines with J gene TRBJ1-1; D ambiguous. CDR3 size: 13 residues. The germline V gene encodes CDR1 SGHTA and CDR2 FQGTGA. The V gene lost 3 bases and the J gene lost 3 bases, with 8 bases spanning the gap. The CDR3, as DNA: TGTGCCAGCAGCTTGGAGAAACACACTGAAGCTTTCTTT. It is translated as CASSLEKHTEAFF.

V and J are TRBV7-9 and TRBJ2-1, with 7 bases fitting TRBD1. CDR1 is SEHNR, CDR2 FQNEAQ, per germline (reference sequence). Trimming took 5 bases from V and 10 from J; bases not matched to a gene: 11. This CDR3 has 14 residues. The CDR3 DNA reads as TGTGCCAGCAGCGGACAGGCCGGGTCGAACGAGCAGTTCTTC. This translates into CASSGQAGSNEQFF.

V usage is TRBV5-8 and J usage is TRBJ2-7, with D possibly being TRBD1 (5 bases). The CDR3 loop spans 14 amino acids. Trimming shortened V by 0 bases and J by 5 bases, and 12 bases separated the two germline ends. Per germline, CDR1 SGHTS and CDR2 YDEGEE. DNA for the CDR3: TGTGCCAGCAGCTTGGCACAGGTATCTCACGAGCAGTACTTC. Translated: CASSLAQVSHEQYF.

The V call is TRBV16, the J call TRBJ1-6; TRBD1 matches at 8 bases. CDR1 KGHSY and CDR2 FQNENV come from the germline V gene. The V and J ends lost 0 bases and 5 bases, in that order; junction bases with no gene match: 0. The CDR3 is 15 amino acids. CDR3 in amino acids: CASSQSGQDNSPLHF. CDR3 DNA sequence: TGTGCCAGCAGCCAATCGGGACAGGATAATTCACCCCTCCACTTT.

The chain recombines TRBV7-2 with TRBJ2-6; no clear D gene. With 5 bases removed from V and 6 bases from J, the gap between germline ends came to 11 bases. The CDR3 spans 14 residues. Germline CDR1 is SGHTA and CDR2 is FQGNSA. The DNA for the CDR3 is TGTGCCAGCAGCCCTGCAGTAATGGCCAACGTCCTGACTTTC. It yields the protein CASSPAVMANVLTF.

CDR3 protein: CAALPGGTQETQYF. CDR3 sequence (DNA): TGTGCCGCCCTCCCGGGTGGTACGCAAGAGACCCAGTACTTC. The gene calls are TRBV28 and TRBJ2-5; D gene ambiguous. Trimming removed 11 bases from V and 2 bases from J, with 18 bases in between. The CDR3 runs 14 residues. Germline V CDR1 and CDR2: MDHEN, SYDVKM.

The count of this clone is one. The chain couples TRBV19 to TRBJ2-4; TRBD1 aligns across 9 bases. J gave up 3 bases and V 6 bases, and 6 bases lay outside the gene matches. In germline, CDR1 is LNHDA, CDR2 SQIVND (reference sequence). The CDR3 covers 15 residues. CDR3 amino acids: CASRLDRGGKNIQYF. In nucleotides, the CDR3 is TGTGCCAGTAGGCTAGACAGGGGGGGCAAAAACATTCAGTACTTC. Drawing the rest from reference TRBV19 and TRBJ2-4, the complete variable domain is DGGITQSPKYLFRKEGQNVTLSCEQNLNHDAMYWYRQDPGQGLRLIYYSQIVNDFQKGDIAEGYSVSREKKESFPLTVTSAQKNPTAFYLCASRLDRGGKNIQYFGAGTRLSVL.